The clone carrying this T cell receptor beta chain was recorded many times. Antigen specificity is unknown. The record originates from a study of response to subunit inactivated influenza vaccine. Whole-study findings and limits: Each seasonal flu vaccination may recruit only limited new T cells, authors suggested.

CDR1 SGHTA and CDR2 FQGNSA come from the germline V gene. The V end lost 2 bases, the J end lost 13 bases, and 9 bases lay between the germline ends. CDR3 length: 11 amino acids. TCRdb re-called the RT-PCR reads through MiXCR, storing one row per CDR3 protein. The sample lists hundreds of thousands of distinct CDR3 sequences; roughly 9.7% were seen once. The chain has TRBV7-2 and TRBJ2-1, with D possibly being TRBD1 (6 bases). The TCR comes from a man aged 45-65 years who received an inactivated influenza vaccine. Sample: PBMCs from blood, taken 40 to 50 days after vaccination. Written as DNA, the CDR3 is TGTGCCAGCAGCTTAAGGGGGATACAGTTCTTC. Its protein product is CASSLRGIQFF.